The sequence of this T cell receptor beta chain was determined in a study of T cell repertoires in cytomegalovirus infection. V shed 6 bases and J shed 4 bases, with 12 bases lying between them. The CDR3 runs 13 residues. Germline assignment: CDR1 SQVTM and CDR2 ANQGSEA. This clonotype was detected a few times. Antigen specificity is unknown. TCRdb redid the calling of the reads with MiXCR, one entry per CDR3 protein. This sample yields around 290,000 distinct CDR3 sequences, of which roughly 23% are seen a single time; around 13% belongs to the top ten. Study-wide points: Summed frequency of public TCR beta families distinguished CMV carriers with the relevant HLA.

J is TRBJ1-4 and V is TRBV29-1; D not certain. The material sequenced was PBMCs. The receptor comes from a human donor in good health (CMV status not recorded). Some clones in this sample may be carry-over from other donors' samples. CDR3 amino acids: CSVRVTGNEKLFF. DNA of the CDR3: TGCAGCGTCCGGGTAACCGGTAATGAAAAACTGTTTTTT.